These 8 T cell receptor beta chains were sequenced from one sample in a study of shared clonotypes between healthy human individuals. Sequencing used immunoSEQ multiplex PCR; TCRdb keeps in-frame clones, though not all of them. The data contain a few million clones, approximately 95% of them seen just once; the ten biggest clones take up roughly 0.13%. Sequencing was done on a sample of naive CD4+ T cells sorted from blood. Subset here: CD45RA+ positively selected. All receptors derive from a man aged 18 to 29 in good health.

This clone was picked up one time. The chain couples TRBV5-1 to TRBJ2-2, with D hard to call. Germline CDR1 and CDR2: SGHRS and YFSETQ. The CDR3 has 16 amino acids. Deletions cut 4 bases from V and 2 bases from J, with 15 bases between. This CDR3 is CASSVLGGRNTGELFF. The CDR3 nucleotides are TGCGCCAGCAGCGTTCTCGGCGGAAGAAACACCGGGGAGCTGTTTTTT.

The rearrangement joins TRBV4-1 to TRBJ2-1; D remains unclear. The CDR3 runs 16 residues. Germline CDR1 and CDR2: MGHRA and YSYEKL. Trimming removed 3 bases at V and 5 bases at J, with 17 bases between. CDR3 region: CASSHPKGRYNNEQFF. The CDR3 DNA is TGCGCCAGCAGCCACCCAAAGGGCAGGTATAACAATGAGCAGTTCTTC.

The genes are TRBV7-2 and TRBJ2-1, with TRBD2 identical over 12 bases. This CDR3 comprises 16 residues. From germline, CDR1 is SGHTA and CDR2 FQGNSA. The V segment lost 5 bases and the J segment 9 bases; nucleotides outside the gene matches: 11. As DNA, the CDR3 is TGTGCCAGCAGCCCGACGACTAGCGGGAGTTCCGGTGAGCAGTTCTTC. It translates to CASSPTTSGSSGEQFF.

The chain links TRBV5-1 to TRBJ1-1; D may be TRBD1 (6 bases). Germline V CDR1 and CDR2: SGHRS, YFSETQ. The CDR3 loop spans 15 amino acids. The V end was cut by 4 bases, the J end by 3 bases, with 16 bases between. CDR3 loop: CASSTLKGGYTEAFF. The CDR3 nucleotides are TGCGCCAGCAGCACACTGAAGGGGGGCTACACTGAAGCTTTCTTT.

The rearrangement joins TRBV10-3 to TRBJ1-1; 8 positions agree with TRBD1. The germline CDR1 and CDR2 sequences are ENHRY and SYGVKD. V dropped 10 bases and J dropped 4; count of bases not matched to a gene: 14. The CDR3 spans 15 residues. The CDR3 reads CASTGQENRGTEAFF. Written as DNA, the CDR3 is TGTGCCAGTACGGGACAGGAGAACCGGGGCACTGAAGCTTTCTTT.

The chain has TRBV5-1 and TRBJ1-4; D may be TRBD1 (5 bases). The CDR3 sequence is 15 residues long. Germline CDR1 SGHRS, CDR2 YFSETQ. V lost 0 bases, J lost 3 bases, and 9 bases lay in between. In DNA form, the CDR3 reads TGCGCCAGCAGCTTGGTTGGGGGGGCTAATGAAAAACTGTTTTTT. Protein product: CASSLVGGANEKLFF.

The gene calls are TRBV6-5 and TRBJ2-5; 8 bases are shared with TRBD1. This CDR3 has 13 residues. Germline CDR1 is MNHEY and CDR2 is SVGAGI. The trim removed 7 bases at V and 4 bases at J, leaving 5 bases unmatched. CDR3 residues: CASTRTGIETQYF. The CDR3 nucleotides read TGTGCCAGCACCCGGACAGGGATAGAGACCCAGTACTTC.

The rearrangement joins TRBV2 to TRBJ1-2; D call uncertain. The CDR3 extends over 12 amino acids. Germline values: CDR1 SNHLY, CDR2 FYNNEI. The ends were cut back, 7 bases at V and 4 bases at J, with 10 bases in the middle. The CDR3 loop reads CASNEGGYGYTF. As DNA, the CDR3 is TGTGCCAGCAATGAGGGCGGCTATGGCTACACCTTC.